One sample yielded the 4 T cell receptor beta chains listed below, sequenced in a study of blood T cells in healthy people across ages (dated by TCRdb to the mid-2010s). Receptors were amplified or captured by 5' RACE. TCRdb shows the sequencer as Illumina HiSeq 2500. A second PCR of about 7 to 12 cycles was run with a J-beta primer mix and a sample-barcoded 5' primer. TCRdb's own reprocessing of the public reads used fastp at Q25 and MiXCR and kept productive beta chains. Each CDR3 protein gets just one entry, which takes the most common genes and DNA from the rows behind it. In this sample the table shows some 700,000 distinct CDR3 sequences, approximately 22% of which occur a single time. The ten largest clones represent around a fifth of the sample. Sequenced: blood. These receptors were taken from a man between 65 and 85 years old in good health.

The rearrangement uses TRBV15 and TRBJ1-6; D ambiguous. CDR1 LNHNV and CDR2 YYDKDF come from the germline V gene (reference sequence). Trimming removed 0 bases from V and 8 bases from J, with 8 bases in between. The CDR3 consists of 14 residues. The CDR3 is CATSRDSTYSPLHF. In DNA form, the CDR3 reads TGTGCCACCAGCAGAGATAGCACCTATTCACCCCTCCACTTT. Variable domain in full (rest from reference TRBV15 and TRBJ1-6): DAMVIQNPRYQVTQFGKPVTLSCSQTLNHNVMYWYQQKSSQAPKLLFHYYDKDFNNEADTPDNFQSRRPNTSFCFLDIRSPGLGDTAMYLCATSRDSTYSPLHFGNGTRLTVT.

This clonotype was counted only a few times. CDR3 DNA sequence: TGTGCCAGCAGTTTAAGGCGGCCAATTAGCAATCAGCCCCAGCATTTT. This sequence encodes CASSLRRPISNQPQHF. This rearrangement joins TRBV27 to TRBJ1-5; unclear D gene. V shed 2 bases and J shed 0 bases, with 11 bases lying between them. Germline V gives CDR1 MNHEY, CDR2 SMNVEV (reference sequence). This CDR3 contains 16 residues.

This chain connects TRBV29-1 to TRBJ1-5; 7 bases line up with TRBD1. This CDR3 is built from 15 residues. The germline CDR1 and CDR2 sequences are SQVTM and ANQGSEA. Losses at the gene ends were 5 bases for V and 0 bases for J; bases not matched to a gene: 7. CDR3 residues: CSVSLQGNSNQPQHF. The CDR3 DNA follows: TGCAGCGTTTCGTTACAGGGGAATAGCAATCAGCCCCAGCATTTT.

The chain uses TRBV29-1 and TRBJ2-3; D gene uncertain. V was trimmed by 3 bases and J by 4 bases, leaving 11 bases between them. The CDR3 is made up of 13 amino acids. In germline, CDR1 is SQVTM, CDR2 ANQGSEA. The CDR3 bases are TGCAGCGTTGAGTCTGGGTGGGCAGATACGCAGTATTTT. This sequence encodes CSVESGWADTQYF.